What follows is one T cell receptor (beta chain) and its context. What it recognizes is unknown. Per the germline V gene, CDR1 is MNHEY and CDR2 is SMNVEV (reference sequence). Trimming took 8 bases from V and 0 from J, leaving 11 bases between them. This CDR3 contains 13 residues. The sample originates from a study of neoadjuvant anti-PD-1 for oral cavity cancer. Study-level results: Pretreatment Treg/Th17 ratio correlated inversely with post-treatment tumor clonality.

Method: immunoSEQ multiplex PCR; TCRdb's copy keeps in-frame clones and lacks some. The sample shows thousands of clones, 65% to 80% of them seen only once. Stated time point: after neoadjuvant nivolumab, at surgical resection. The receptor was isolated from a person aged 40-85 years with oral cavity squamous cell carcinoma. This chain uses TRBV27 with TRBJ2-7; tentative D call: TRBD1 (6 bases). The sequencing used PBMCs, collected after nivolumab (anti-PD-1) treatment. The CDR3 nucleotides are TGTGCCAGCCAGAGACAGGACTCCTACGAGCAGTACTTC. The encoded protein is CASQRQDSYEQYF.